These 26 T cell receptor beta chains were sequenced from one sample in a study of T cells after yellow fever vaccination. TCRdb reanalysed the 5' RACE reads using MiXCR and keeps one entry per CDR3 protein. This table has about 550,000 distinct CDR3 sequences, around 21% appearing once. The source was PBMCs, collected 15 days after the yellow fever booster vaccination. The receptors were gathered from a man aged 30 to 45 who received the YFV17D yellow fever vaccine.

V and J are TRBV24-1 and TRBJ2-3; D tentatively fits TRBD1 or TRBD2 (6 bases each). The V gene lost 10 bases and the J gene lost 4 bases, with 20 bases spanning the gap. The CDR3 covers 15 residues. Germline CDR1 and CDR2: KGHDR and SFDVKD. CDR3 DNA sequence: TGTGCCACACAAGACCACAGGGACTTGTCAGATACGCAGTATTTT. Amino acid sequence: CATQDHRDLSDTQYF.

The CDR3 loop reads CASSQAVAAYNEQFF. In DNA form, the CDR3 reads TGTGCCAGCAGCCAAGCCGTGGCTGCGTACAATGAGCAGTTCTTC. The chain couples TRBV4-2 to TRBJ2-1; D is ambiguous. The CDR3 covers 15 residues. Germline loops: CDR1 LGHNA, CDR2 YNFKEQ. The ends were cut back, 1 base at V and 4 bases at J, with 11 bases in the middle.

The chain carries TRBV28 and TRBJ2-7; the D gene could be TRBD1 or TRBD2 (5 bases each). The CDR3 runs 13 residues. Germline V gene data show CDR1 as MDHEN and CDR2 as SYDVKM. V gave up 5 bases and J gave up 6 bases, with 14 bases separating them. CDR3 nucleotide sequence: TGTGCCAGCAGTCCCCTTGGGGACGCCGAGCAGTACTTC. Its translation is CASSPLGDAEQYF.

This clonotype was observed a handful of times. The V gene is TRBV7-2, the J gene TRBJ2-1, with D unresolved. The CDR3 has 13 amino acids. Trimming removed 5 bases at V and 7 bases at J, with 12 bases between. Germline lookup yields CDR1 SGHTA and CDR2 FQGNSA. The CDR3, as DNA: TGTGCCAGCAGCACCTGGGCCGCTAATGAGCAGTTCTTC. Residues: CASSTWAANEQFF.

This clonotype has a handful of counts. The rearrangement joins TRBV7-8 to TRBJ2-7, with 7 bases identical to TRBD2. Germline assignment: CDR1 SGHVS and CDR2 FQNEAQ. After removal of 1 base from V and 3 bases from J, the junction contained 12 bases not matched to a gene. This CDR3 comprises 17 residues. The CDR3 bases are TGTGCCAGCAGCTTAGGCGGTGGAGGGCTAGCGGACTACGAGCAGTACTTC. Translating it yields CASSLGGGGLADYEQYF.

This chain uses TRBV5-1 with TRBJ2-1, with 10 nucleotides matching TRBD2. CDR3 length equals 18 residues. Per germline, CDR1 SGHRS and CDR2 YFSETQ. With V trimmed by 2 bases and J by 7 bases, 15 bases remained unmatched. In DNA, the CDR3 is TGCGCCAGCAGCTTTTTGTTCCAGACCAGCGGGAGGGATAATGAGCAGTTCTTC. Translating gives CASSFLFQTSGRDNEQFF.

The chain carries TRBV7-2 and TRBJ1-5, with D possibly TRBD1 on 5 matching bases. Trimming left V 4 bases short and J 3 bases short, with 10 bases between. The CDR3 is made up of 14 amino acids. Germline CDR1 and CDR2: SGHTA and FQGNSA. Written as DNA, the CDR3 is TGTGCCAGCAGCTGGGCAGGGCTCAATCAGCCCCAGCATTTT. This encodes CASSWAGLNQPQHF. The complete variable domain, with remaining parts taken from reference TRBV7-2 and TRBJ1-5, reads GAGVSQSPSNKVTEKGKDVELRCDPISGHTALYWYRQSLGQGLEFLIYFQGNSAPDKSGLPSDRFSAERTGGSVSTLTIQRTQQEDSAVYLCASSWAGLNQPQHFGDGTRLSIL.

Points on this clonotype: A read error may account for a junction end that differs from germline. The rearrangement uses TRBV5-8 and TRBJ2-5; D gene uncertain. CDR3 length: 16 amino acids. Germline CDR1 is SGHTS and CDR2 is YDEGEE. The CDR3 sequence is CASSPRNGDDQETQYF. CDR3 coding DNA: TGTGCCAGCAGTCCCCGCAATGGGGATGACCAAGAGACCCAGTACTTT.

The sample holds a few counts of this clonotype. V gene TRBV5-1 combines with J gene TRBJ2-5, with a possible D match to TRBD1 (5 bases). The CDR3 has 12 residues. Germline CDR1 is SGHRS and CDR2 is YFSETQ. Trimming took off 7 bases at V and 4 bases at J, with 11 bases between the two ends. Written as DNA, the CDR3 is TGCGCCAGCGCCACTCAGGGAGAGACCCAGTACTTC. Translation: CASATQGETQYF.

This clonotype was seen a handful of times. The chain joins TRBV5-5 to TRBJ2-7; D unclear. The CDR3 sequence is 13 residues long. Per the germline V gene, CDR1 is SGHKS and CDR2 is YYEKEE (reference sequence). V was shortened by 1 base and J by 3 bases, with 8 bases between the two germline ends. In DNA form, the CDR3 reads TGTGCCAGCAGCTTGAACAGAAACTACGAGCAGTACTTC. Translating gives CASSLNRNYEQYF. Complete variable domain (other parts from reference TRBV5-5 and TRBJ2-7): DAGVTQSPTHLIKTRGQQVTLRCSPISGHKSVSWYQQVLGQGPQFIFQYYEKEERGRGNFPDRFSARQFPNYSSELNVNALLLGDSALYLCASSLNRNYEQYFGPGTRLTVT.

This clonotype came up many times. The chain recombines TRBV29-1 with TRBJ2-3, with a weak D call TRBD2 (5 bases). Trimming removed 7 bases at V and 6 bases at J, with 8 bases between. CDR3 length: 10 amino acids. Germline V gives CDR1 SQVTM, CDR2 ANQGSEA. The CDR3 coding sequence is TGCAGCGCCGGCGGGGATACGCAGTATTTT. Residues: CSAGGDTQYF.

This clonotype occurred a few times. V and J are TRBV2 and TRBJ2-5; the D gene is possibly TRBD1 (5 bases). The germline V gene has CDR1 SNHLY and CDR2 FYNNEI. The CDR3 spans 13 residues. V lost 6 bases to trimming and J lost 5 bases, with 13 bases between them. The CDR3 here is CASREQAEETQYF. The CDR3 DNA reads as TGTGCCAGCAGGGAACAGGCTGAGGAGACCCAGTACTTC.

This clonotype appeared a few times. This sequence joins TRBV27 and TRBJ2-1; D is uncertain. Per germline, CDR1 MNHEY and CDR2 SMNVEV (reference sequence). The CDR3 runs 15 residues. V was cut by 0 bases and J by 7 bases, with 13 bases left in between. The DNA for the CDR3 is TGTGCCAGCAGTTTATCTTGGACCCTCTTAAATGAGCAGTTCTTC. Protein: CASSLSWTLLNEQFF.

A few counts support this clonotype. The rearrangement joins TRBV4-2 to TRBJ2-7; TRBD1 agrees at 8 bases. The CDR3 is made up of 14 amino acids. J lost 5 bases, V lost 2 bases, and 5 bases had no gene match. Germline loops: CDR1 LGHNA, CDR2 YNFKEQ. DNA for the CDR3: TGTGCCAGCAGCCAACTTACGGACAGGGACGAGCAGTACTTC. Translated, it gives CASSQLTDRDEQYF.

This clonotype was found once. The chain couples TRBV20-1 to TRBJ2-7; 10 bases map to TRBD2. J gave up 3 bases and V 3 bases, and 8 bases lay outside the gene matches. The CDR3 length is 15 residues. CDR1 is DFQATT, CDR2 SNEGSKA, per germline (reference sequence). CDR3 loop: CSASFRLAGNYEQYF. CDR3 in DNA: TGCAGTGCTAGCTTTCGACTAGCGGGTAACTACGAGCAGTACTTC.

CDR3 nucleotide sequence: TGTGCAAGTGGGAGACTTAATGAGCAGTTCTTC. This sequence encodes CASGRLNEQFF. The chain couples TRBV12-3 or TRBV12-4 to TRBJ2-1; tentative D call: TRBD2 (5 bases). The CDR3 extends over 11 amino acids.

The sample holds a few counts of this clonotype. The chain uses TRBV28 and TRBJ1-1; 7 positions match TRBD1. There are 15 residues in the CDR3. Germline trimming cut 1 base from V and 2 bases from J; bases unmatched to any gene: 4. Per germline, CDR1 MDHEN and CDR2 SYDVKM. The CDR3 coding sequence is TGTGCCAGCAGTTTATCGGGACAGACCAACACTGAAGCTTTCTTT. This translates into CASSLSGQTNTEAFF.

This rearrangement joins TRBV29-1 to TRBJ1-1; D perhaps matches TRBD1 (5 bases). This CDR3 is built from 14 residues. Deletions cut 8 bases from V and 3 bases from J, with 19 bases between. Germline V lookup: CDR1 SQVTM, CDR2 ANQGSEA. CDR3 in amino acids: CSPREGRRDTEAFF. The CDR3, as DNA: TGCAGCCCGAGAGAGGGACGCAGGGACACTGAAGCTTTCTTT.

This chain connects TRBV6-5 to TRBJ2-3; D call uncertain. The germline V and J ends were trimmed by 2 bases and 2 bases, with 8 bases remaining between them. This CDR3 spans 14 amino acids. CDR1 and CDR2 from the germline V gene are MNHEY and SVGAGI. As DNA, the CDR3 is TGTGCCAGCAGTTACCCCAAACCCACAGATACGCAGTATTTT. Translated, it gives CASSYPKPTDTQYF.

The CDR3 coding sequence is TGTGCCAGCAGTTACTCGAAACCGGGGCCCCAGCATTTT. Its protein is CASSYSKPGPQHF. This chain joins TRBV6-5 and TRBJ1-5; D uncertain. The germline V and J ends were trimmed by 0 bases and 9 bases, with 9 bases remaining between them. The germline V gene has CDR1 MNHEY and CDR2 SVGAGI. This CDR3 contains 13 residues.

This chain links TRBV20-1 with TRBJ2-4; no definite D call. The V end was cut by 3 bases, the J end by 0 bases, with 9 bases between. CDR3 length equals 14 residues. The germline gives CDR1 DFQATT, CDR2 SNEGSKA (reference sequence). The CDR3 region is CSASPGQAKNIQYF. CDR3 sequence (DNA): TGCAGTGCTAGTCCCGGCCAAGCCAAAAACATTCAGTACTTC.

This clonotype occurred a few times. The J gene is TRBJ2-7, the V gene TRBV5-5; D remains unclear. Trimming removed 3 bases at V and 2 bases at J, with 9 bases between. The CDR3 loop spans 13 amino acids. CDR1 is SGHKS, CDR2 YYEKEE, per germline (reference sequence). CDR3 loop: CASSSQITYEQYF. CDR3 DNA sequence: TGTGCCAGCAGCTCTCAGATTACCTACGAGCAGTACTTC.

The chain is built from TRBV5-5 and TRBJ2-1, with TRBD2 identical over 11 bases. The CDR3 runs 17 residues. The V gene's germline CDR1 is SGHKS and CDR2 YYEKEE (reference sequence). V was pared by 0 bases and J by 4 bases, with 6 bases of the junction left unmatched. CDR3 protein: CASSLAYRTSGYNEQFF. CDR3 bases: TGTGCCAGCAGCTTGGCATACCGGACTAGCGGGTACAATGAGCAGTTCTTC.

V is TRBV6-2 or TRBV6-3 and J is TRBJ2-7; 12 bases align to TRBD2. J gave up 2 bases and V 10 bases, and 9 bases lay outside the gene matches. This CDR3 contains 15 residues. Germline lookup yields CDR1 MNHEY and CDR2 SVGEGT. CDR3 sequence (DNA): TGTGCCACCTTACCAGGACTAGCGGGGACCTACGAGCAGTACTTC. Protein product: CATLPGLAGTYEQYF.

As regards this clonotype: Relative to the germline gene, one junction end is altered; a read error may explain this. The chain employs TRBV20-1 and TRBJ2-1, with 7 nucleotides matching TRBD2. CDR1 is DFQATT and CDR2 is SNEGSKA in the germline V gene (reference sequence). This CDR3 comprises 14 residues. This CDR3 reads CSVRTAGSYNEQFF. DNA for the CDR3: TGCAGTGTTAGAACAGCGGGATCCTACAATGAGCAGTTCTTC.

The chain recombines TRBV12-3 or TRBV12-4 with TRBJ1-5; D is unresolved. The CDR3 has 17 amino acids. The V gene lost 3 bases and the J gene lost 0 bases, with 15 bases spanning the gap. The CDR3 loop is CASSFLPGLYSNQPQHF. In DNA form, the CDR3 reads TGTGCCAGCAGTTTTCTACCGGGCCTCTATAGCAATCAGCCCCAGCATTTT.